These 28 T cell receptor beta chains were sequenced from one sample in a study of blood T cells in healthy people across ages. Through a sample-barcoded 5' primer and a J-beta primer mix, a second PCR was run for about 6 to 12 cycles. TCRdb itself ran the 5' RACE reads through MiXCR, one entry per CDR3 protein. The data contain fewer than 1.5 million distinct CDR3 sequences, around 39% of them singletons. Source material: blood. The source is a young woman in good health.

This clonotype has just a few counts. The chain joins TRBV20-1 to TRBJ2-3; D gene unclear. The V gene lost 6 bases and the J gene lost 6 bases, with 10 bases spanning the gap. This CDR3 is 11 amino acids long. Germline V gene lookup returns CDR1 DFQATT and CDR2 SNEGSKA (reference sequence). The CDR3 DNA reads as TGCAGTGCCCCCTATGTGGATACGCAGTATTTT. This gives the protein CSAPYVDTQYF.

The chain joins TRBV18 to TRBJ2-1, with D perhaps TRBD1 or TRBD2 (5 bases each). Per germline, CDR1 KGHSH and CDR2 LQKENI. V was trimmed by 2 bases and J by 6 bases, leaving 11 bases between them. The CDR3 runs 14 residues. CDR3 nucleotides: TGTGCCAGCTCACCAGGCAGGGAGATCAATGAGCAGTTCTTC. Translated: CASSPGREINEQFF. Based on the CDR3 plus reference TRBV18 and TRBJ2-1, the full variable domain is NAGVMQNPRHLVRRRGQEARLRCSPMKGHSHVYWYRQLPEEGLKFMVYLQKENIIDESGMPKERFSAEFPKEGPSILRIQQVVRGDSAAYFCASSPGREINEQFFGPGTRLTVL.

The chain carries TRBV15 and TRBJ1-4; tentative D call: TRBD1 (6 bases). V lost 7 bases, J lost 7 bases, and 19 bases lay in between. The germline CDR1 and CDR2 sequences are LNHNV and YYDKDF (reference sequence). This CDR3 is built from 15 residues. The CDR3 DNA reads as TGTGCCACCAAATCAGGGCAGGGGAGTGGTGAAAAACTGTTTTTT. Its protein product is CATKSGQGSGEKLFF. Combining the CDR3 with reference TRBV15 and TRBJ1-4 gives the whole variable domain DAMVIQNPRYQVTQFGKPVTLSCSQTLNHNVMYWYQQKSSQAPKLLFHYYDKDFNNEADTPDNFQSRRPNTSFCFLDIRSPGLGDTAMYLCATKSGQGSGEKLFFGSGTQLSVL.

This clonotype was observed a few times. V and J are TRBV19 and TRBJ1-1, with a possible D match to TRBD1 (5 bases). Germline V gives CDR1 LNHDA, CDR2 SQIVND (reference sequence). This CDR3 has 14 amino acids. V lost 3 bases to trimming and J lost 8 bases, with 16 bases between them. The chain's CDR3 is CASSMGGSTAEAFF. The DNA of the CDR3 is TGTGCCAGTAGTATGGGCGGGTCGACAGCCGAAGCTTTCTTT.

This clonotype was observed a handful of times. This may be a read error: a much more frequent sequence differs by one nucleotide. The rearrangement links TRBV20-1 to TRBJ2-1; TRBD2 matches 8 bases. The J call may be faulty, since TRBJ2-7 better matches the DNA end. Germline-derived CDR1 and CDR2 are DFQATT and SNEGSKA (reference sequence). This CDR3 spans 14 amino acids. The chain's CDR3 is CSAPSGSSYNEQYF. The CDR3 nucleotides read TGCAGTGCTCCGAGCGGGAGCTCCTACAATGAGCAGTACTTC.

This clonotype occurred a few times. The chain combines TRBV4-1 with TRBJ2-2; TRBD2 aligns across 10 bases. Germline assignment: CDR1 MGHRA and CDR2 YSYEKL. V was clipped by 3 bases and J by 7 bases; unmatched bases: 20. This CDR3 has 20 amino acids. This CDR3 reads CASSQSPKRTSGIGHGELFF. The CDR3 DNA is TGCGCCAGCAGCCAGTCACCGAAGCGGACTAGCGGCATCGGGCACGGGGAGCTGTTTTTT.

The rearrangement joins TRBV6-5 to TRBJ2-1; 8 bases fit TRBD2. Germline lookup yields CDR1 MNHEY and CDR2 SVGAGI. The CDR3 is 15 residues long. Trimming cost V 2 bases and J 4 bases; bases outside gene matches: 4. The CDR3 here is CASSYRGGLYNEQFF. As DNA, the CDR3 is TGTGCCAGCAGTTACCGCGGGGGGCTTTACAATGAGCAGTTCTTC.

The CDR3 is CASSPVLSGINEQYF. CDR3 nucleotide sequence: TGCGCCAGCAGTCCTGTCCTTAGCGGGATCAATGAGCAGTACTTC. The V gene is TRBV5-1, the J gene TRBJ2-5, with TRBD2 identical over 8 bases. Germline assignment: CDR1 SGHRS and CDR2 YFSETQ. V lost 5 bases, J lost 11 bases, and 17 bases stayed unmatched. CDR3 length equals 15 residues.

This chain links TRBV6-2 or TRBV6-3 with TRBJ2-4; 11 positions match TRBD2. Germline V gives CDR1 MNHEY, CDR2 SVGEGT. This CDR3 contains 15 residues. The V segment lost 6 bases and the J segment 8 bases; nucleotides outside the gene matches: 9. The CDR3 nucleotides are TGTGCCAGCAGCCGGGGTAGCGGGGGGGCGGACATTCAGTACTTC. Protein product: CASSRGSGGADIQYF.

The chain couples TRBV5-1 to TRBJ2-3, with a weak D call TRBD2 (5 bases). V gave up 4 bases and J gave up 0 bases, with 12 bases separating them. CDR1 and CDR2 from the germline V gene are SGHRS and YFSETQ. The CDR3 totals 15 residues. The CDR3, as DNA: TGCGCCAGCAGCACGGGAAAGCCTAGCACAGATACGCAGTATTTT. Amino acids: CASSTGKPSTDTQYF.

The J gene is TRBJ2-7, the V gene TRBV29-1, with 9 bases identical to TRBD1. The length of the CDR3 is 14 residues. V gave up 4 bases and J gave up 3 bases; unmatched junction bases: 7. The germline CDR1 and CDR2 sequences are SQVTM and ANQGSEA. CDR3 sequence reads: CSVAAGTGNYEQYF. The DNA of the CDR3 is TGCAGCGTTGCAGCCGGGACAGGGAACTACGAGCAGTACTTC.

Many counts were recorded for this clonotype. The rearrangement uses TRBV4-2 and TRBJ2-5; D may correspond to TRBD1 or TRBD2 (5 bases each). There are 17 residues in the CDR3. Trimming took off 0 bases at V and 2 bases at J, with 16 bases between the two ends. From germline, CDR1 is LGHNA and CDR2 YNFKEQ. Written as DNA, the CDR3 is TGTGCCAGCAGCCAAGATCTAACGAGGGGAAGTCAAGAGACCCAGTACTTC. The encoded protein is CASSQDLTRGSQETQYF.

The chain links TRBV20-1 to TRBJ2-2; D gene unclear. V was trimmed by 6 bases and J by 6 bases, leaving 14 bases between them. Germline V gene data show CDR1 as DFQATT and CDR2 as SNEGSKA (reference sequence). The CDR3 covers 13 residues. The CDR3 loop is CSAPGHGSGELFF. DNA of the CDR3: TGCAGTGCCCCTGGGCATGGATCCGGGGAGCTGTTTTTT.

The chain has TRBV27 and TRBJ1-1, with D perhaps TRBD1 (5 bases). The germline gives CDR1 MNHEY, CDR2 SMNVEV (reference sequence). The CDR3 spans 14 residues. The V end lost 2 bases, the J end lost 7 bases, and 14 bases lay between the germline ends. Here the CDR3 DNA reads TGTGCCAGCAGTTTAACGCGGGGCTTGAATGAAGCTTTCTTT. It translates to CASSLTRGLNEAFF.

The rearrangement uses TRBV2 and TRBJ1-5, with a tentative D call TRBD1 (6 bases). V lost 8 bases and J 0 bases, leaving 11 bases between the germline ends. CDR3 length: 14 residues. Germline CDR1 is SNHLY and CDR2 is FYNNEI. The CDR3 DNA sequence: TGTGCCAGCGAGGGGGGAAATAGCAATCAGCCCCAGCATTTT. It yields the protein CASEGGNSNQPQHF.

The CDR3 bases are TGTGCCAGCAGACAGGGGCGCGCCAATGAAAAACTGTTTTTT. This gives the protein CASRQGRANEKLFF. The chain combines TRBV12-3 or TRBV12-4 with TRBJ1-4; 7 nucleotides align to TRBD1. V was clipped by 6 bases and J by 5 bases; unmatched bases: 6. CDR3 length: 14 residues.

This clonotype came up once. Just one base apart from a much larger clone, this may be a read error. CDR3 in DNA: TGCAGCGTTGAACGGGGAAGTGCCTACAATGAGCGGTTCTTC. Its protein product is CSVERGSAYNERFF. The chain links TRBV29-1 to TRBJ2-1; D may be TRBD2 (5 bases). The CDR3 spans 14 residues. Germline V gene data show CDR1 as SQVTM and CDR2 as ANQGSEA.

This clonotype was recorded a few times. V gene TRBV5-1 combines with J gene TRBJ2-5; 12 bases map to TRBD2. Germline loops: CDR1 SGHRS, CDR2 YFSETQ. The J segment lost 2 bases and the V segment lost 0 bases, leaving 2 bases of the junction unmatched. This CDR3 has 16 residues. The CDR3 nucleotides read TGCGCCAGCAGCTTGGGGACTAGCGGGGCTCAAGAGACCCAGTACTTC. This gives the protein CASSLGTSGAQETQYF. The full variable domain, its missing parts supplied by reference TRBV5-1 and TRBJ2-5, is KAGVTQTPRYLIKTRGQQVTLSCSPISGHRSVSWYQQTPGQGLQFLFEYFSETQRNKGNFPGRFSGRQFSNSRSEMNVSTLELGDSALYLCASSLGTSGAQETQYFGPGTRLLVL.

Comments on this clonotype: It may be a read error: a sequence one base away is much more abundant. V gene TRBV19 combines with J gene TRBJ2-5; no definite D call. The tail of the sequence fits TRBJ2-4 better, so the J call may be wrong. The CDR3 length is 12 residues. Germline V gives CDR1 LNHDA, CDR2 SQIVND (reference sequence). CDR3 bases: TGTGCCAGAAGGACGGACAAAAACATTCAGTACTTC. Protein sequence: CARRTDKNIQYF.

This clonotype was seen more than once but under ten times. The CDR3 DNA follows: TGTGCCAGCAGCCCCAGCGGGACTAGCGGTGAGCAGTTCTTC. It yields the protein CASSPSGTSGEQFF. The J gene is TRBJ2-1, the V gene TRBV7-9; TRBD2 aligns across 11 bases. Germline V gene sequence: CDR1 SEHNR, CDR2 FQNEAQ (reference sequence). After removal of 5 bases from V and 9 bases from J, the junction contained 6 bases not matched to a gene. The CDR3 consists of 14 residues.

The chain carries TRBV10-2 and TRBJ1-1; D is possibly TRBD1 (5 bases). The V gene lost 0 bases and the J gene lost 4 bases, with 6 bases spanning the gap. CDR3 size: 13 residues. CDR1 WSHSY and CDR2 SAAADI come from the germline V gene. The CDR3 region has the DNA TGCGCCAGCAGTGAGTCAAGGGGCACTGAAGCTTTCTTT. The encoded protein is CASSESRGTEAFF.

The chain joins TRBV4-1 to TRBJ1-6; D may be TRBD1 (5 bases). This CDR3 is built from 15 residues. Germline V gene sequence: CDR1 MGHRA, CDR2 YSYEKL. V was shortened by 0 bases and J by 10 bases, with 13 bases between the two germline ends. CDR3 loop: CASSQEVWDVSPLHF. In nucleotides, the CDR3 is TGCGCCAGCAGCCAAGAGGTGTGGGACGTCTCACCCCTCCACTTT.

Only a few counts were recorded for this clonotype. The V and J genes are TRBV10-3 and TRBJ1-6; tentatively, D is TRBD1 (6 bases). V lost 0 bases, J lost 8 bases, and 11 bases lay in between. Germline CDR1 and CDR2: ENHRY and SYGVKD. This CDR3 is 15 amino acids long. CDR3 DNA: TGTGCCATCAGTGAGTCCCAGGGGCTATATTCACCCCTCCACTTT. This sequence encodes CAISESQGLYSPLHF.

This clonotype was counted between two and nine times. V usage is TRBV6-5 and J usage is TRBJ2-1, with D perhaps given as TRBD1 or TRBD2 (5 bases each). The CDR3 contains 14 residues. Trimming removed 7 bases at V and 6 bases at J, with 16 bases between. CDR1 is MNHEY, CDR2 SVGAGI, per germline. CDR3 coding DNA: TGTGCCAGCACCCGGGGACCACTATCCAATGAGCAGTTCTTC. Its translation is CASTRGPLSNEQFF.

The V gene is TRBV5-4, the J gene TRBJ2-1; TRBD1 might be the D (6 bases). CDR1 and CDR2 from the germline V gene are SGHNT and YYREEE (reference sequence). V was clipped by 0 bases and J by 3 bases, with 13 bases between them. The CDR3 is made up of 16 amino acids. The chain's CDR3 is CASSLVAGVIYNEQFF. The CDR3 DNA sequence: TGTGCCAGCAGCTTGGTGGCAGGGGTCATCTACAATGAGCAGTTCTTC. Using reference TRBV5-4 and TRBJ2-1 for the parts outside the CDR3, the full variable domain is ETGVTQSPTHLIKTRGQQVTLRCSSQSGHNTVSWYQQALGQGPQFIFQYYREEENGRGNFPPRFSGLQFPNYSSELNVNALELDDSALYLCASSLVAGVIYNEQFFGPGTRLTVL.

The chain is built from TRBV25-1 and TRBJ1-5; D is unclear. The CDR3 is 15 residues long. Looked up from germline, CDR1 is MGHDK and CDR2 is SYGVNS. The V and J ends lost 2 bases and 2 bases respectively, with 10 bases between them. CDR3 loop: CASSEGLWGNQPQHF. Written as DNA, the CDR3 is TGTGCCAGCAGTGAAGGCCTCTGGGGCAATCAGCCCCAGCATTTT. Supplemented by reference TRBV25-1 and TRBJ1-5, the full variable domain reads EADIYQTPRYLVIGTGKKITLECSQTMGHDKMYWYQQDPGMELHLIHYSYGVNSTEKGDLSSESTVSRIRTEHFPLTLESARPSHTSQYLCASSEGLWGNQPQHFGDGTRLSIL.

The rearrangement joins TRBV4-1 to TRBJ2-3; 8 nucleotides agree with TRBD2. V was pared by 10 bases and J by 3 bases, with 12 bases of the junction left unmatched. CDR3 length: 15 residues. Germline V lookup: CDR1 MGHRA, CDR2 YSYEKL. CDR3 protein: CATREGHFVTDTQYF. In nucleotides, the CDR3 is TGCGCCACCCGGGAGGGGCATTTTGTGACAGATACGCAGTATTTT.

This chain uses TRBV20-1 with TRBJ2-2; D possibly uses TRBD1 or TRBD2 (5 bases each). Germline V CDR1 and CDR2: DFQATT, SNEGSKA (reference sequence). The CDR3 loop spans 14 amino acids. Trimming shortened V by 5 bases and J by 5 bases, and 15 bases separated the two germline ends. The CDR3, as DNA: TGCAGTGCTGGGGGAATCGGGAAAACCGGGGAGCTGTTTTTT. Translated, it gives CSAGGIGKTGELFF.